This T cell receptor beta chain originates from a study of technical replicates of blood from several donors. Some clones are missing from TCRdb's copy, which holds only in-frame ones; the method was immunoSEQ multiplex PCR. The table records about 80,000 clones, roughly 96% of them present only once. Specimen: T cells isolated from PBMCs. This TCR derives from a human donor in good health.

The CDR3 DNA sequence: TGTGCCAGCAGCTTAGGGATGACAGGGGGCAAGTCTGGGGCCAACGTCCTGACTTTC. The encoded protein is CASSLGMTGGKSGANVLTF. The V call is TRBV7-3, the J call TRBJ2-6; 10 bases align to TRBD1. This CDR3 has 19 residues. CDR1 SGHTA and CDR2 FQGTGA come from the germline V gene. Trimming cost V 2 bases and J 1 base; bases outside gene matches: 8.